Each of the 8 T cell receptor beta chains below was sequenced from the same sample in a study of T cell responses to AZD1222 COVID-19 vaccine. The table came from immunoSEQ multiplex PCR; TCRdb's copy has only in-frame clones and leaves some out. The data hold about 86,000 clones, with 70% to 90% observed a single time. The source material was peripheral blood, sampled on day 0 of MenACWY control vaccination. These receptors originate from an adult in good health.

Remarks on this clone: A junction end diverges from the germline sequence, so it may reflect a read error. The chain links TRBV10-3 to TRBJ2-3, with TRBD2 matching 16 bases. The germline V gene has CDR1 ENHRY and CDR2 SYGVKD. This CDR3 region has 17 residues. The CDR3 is CAITEGTSGGGTDTQYF. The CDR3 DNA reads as TGTGCCATCACTGAGGGGACTAGCGGGGGGGGCACAGATACGCAGTATTTT.

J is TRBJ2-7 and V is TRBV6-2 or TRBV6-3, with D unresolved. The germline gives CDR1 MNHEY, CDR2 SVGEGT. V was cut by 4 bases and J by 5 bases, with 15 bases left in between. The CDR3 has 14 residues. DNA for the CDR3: TGTGCCAGCAGTTCACCGTACAGTGGTCACGAGCAGTACTTC. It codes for CASSSPYSGHEQYF.

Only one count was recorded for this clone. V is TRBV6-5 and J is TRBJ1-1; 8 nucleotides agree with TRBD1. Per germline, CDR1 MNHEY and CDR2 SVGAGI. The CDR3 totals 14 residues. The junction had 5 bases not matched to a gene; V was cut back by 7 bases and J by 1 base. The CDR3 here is CASTSQGANTEAFF. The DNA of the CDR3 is TGTGCCAGCACTAGCCAGGGGGCGAACACTGAAGCTTTCTTT.

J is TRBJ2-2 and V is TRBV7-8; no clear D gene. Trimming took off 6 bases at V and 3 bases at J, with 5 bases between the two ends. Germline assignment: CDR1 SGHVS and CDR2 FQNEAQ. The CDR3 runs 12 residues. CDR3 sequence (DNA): TGTGCCAGCAGTCTAGACACCGGGGAGCTGTTTTTT. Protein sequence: CASSLDTGELFF.

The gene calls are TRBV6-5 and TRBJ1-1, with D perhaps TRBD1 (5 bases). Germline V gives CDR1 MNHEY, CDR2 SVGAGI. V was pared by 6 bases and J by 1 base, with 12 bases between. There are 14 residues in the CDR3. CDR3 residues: CASRWKQANTEAFF. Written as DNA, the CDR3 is TGTGCCAGCAGATGGAAACAGGCGAACACTGAAGCTTTCTTT.

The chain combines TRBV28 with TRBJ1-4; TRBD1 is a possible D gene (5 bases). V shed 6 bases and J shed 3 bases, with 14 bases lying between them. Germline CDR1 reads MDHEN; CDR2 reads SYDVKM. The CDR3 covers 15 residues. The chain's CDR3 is CASRGGLGANEKLFF. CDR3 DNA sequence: TGTGCCAGCAGGGGCGGGCTGGGGGCTAATGAAAAACTGTTTTTT. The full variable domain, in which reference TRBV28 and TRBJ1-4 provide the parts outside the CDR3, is DVKVTQSSRYLVKRTGEKVFLECVQDMDHENMFWYRQDPGLGLRLIYFSYDVKMKEKGDIPEGYSVSREKKERFSLILESASTNQTSMYLCASRGGLGANEKLFFGSGTQLSVL.

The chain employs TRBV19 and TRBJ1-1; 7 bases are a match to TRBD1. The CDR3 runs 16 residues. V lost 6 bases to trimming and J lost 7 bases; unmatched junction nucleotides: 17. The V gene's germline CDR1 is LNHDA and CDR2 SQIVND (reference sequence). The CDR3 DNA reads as TGTGCCAGTAGGGCGGGACAGTTTATCGGGGCCCGTGAAGCTTTCTTT. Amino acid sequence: CASRAGQFIGAREAFF.

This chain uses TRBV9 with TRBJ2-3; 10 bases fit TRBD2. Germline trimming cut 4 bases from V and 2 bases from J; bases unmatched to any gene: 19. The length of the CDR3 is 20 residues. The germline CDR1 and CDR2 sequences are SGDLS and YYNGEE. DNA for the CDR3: TGTGCCAGCAGCCCCGAGACTAGCGGGTCTCGTGGGCGTTACACAGATACGCAGTATTTT. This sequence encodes CASSPETSGSRGRYTDTQYF.